This T cell receptor (beta chain) was captured by sequencing in a study of OX40 agonist ivuxolimab in advanced cancers. Study-wide results and limits: Some of the lowest clonal expansion was seen in partial responders at 0.1-3.0 mg/kg.

Trimming shortened V by 2 bases and J by 2 bases, and 5 bases separated the two germline ends. The length of the CDR3 is 14 residues. Germline V CDR1 and CDR2: SGHRS, YFSETQ. A word on this clone: As yet, its antigen is unknown.

TCRdb's table, derived via immunoSEQ multiplex PCR, lists solely in-frame clones and lacks some. The repertoire holds some 87,000 clones, with 80% to 95% as singletons. This TCR was sampled from an adult with an advanced solid tumor such as melanoma, head and neck, liver or kidney cancer. The chain employs TRBV5-1 and TRBJ2-6; unclear D gene. Sequenced here: CD4+ or CD8+ T cells sorted from blood, sampled in a trial of the OX40 agonist ivuxolimab. CDR3 DNA: TGCGCCAGCAGCTTTAACCCTGGGGCCAACGTCCTGACTTTC. This translates into CASSFNPGANVLTF.